This TCR beta chain emerged from a study of human T cells and chemical hapten exposure. General study points: Counts of TCRs above 1 in 1000 frequency stayed unchanged with DPC sensitization.

The CDR3 extends over 15 amino acids. Losses at the gene ends were 0 bases for V and 4 bases for J; bases not matched to a gene: 2. Germline V gives CDR1 LGHNA, CDR2 YSLEER. This clonotype was detected many times. Its antigen is not identified. A single record per CDR3 protein comes from TCRdb applying MiXCR to the RACE reads. The sample consists of 100,000 to 150,000 distinct CDR3 sequences, approximately 8.3% of them appearing once. Time point specified: healthy volunteer bleed at 2 weeks. Total RNA was isolated from unfractionated whole blood. Sample: whole blood. The TCR was taken from a male donor in good health. Some clones in this sample may be carry-over from other donors' samples. The chain employs TRBV4-3 and TRBJ1-4; 7 positions agree with TRBD1. CDR3 DNA: TGCGCCAGCAGCCAAGAGGGACAGAGTAATGAAAAACTGTTTTTT. Encoded protein: CASSQEGQSNEKLFF.